This TCR beta chain was sequenced during a study of PD-1 blockade in classical Hodgkin lymphoma. This CDR3 is 15 amino acids long. Looked up from germline, CDR1 is SGHTA and CDR2 is FQGNSA. V lost 2 bases and J 4 bases, leaving 12 bases between the germline ends. Time point given: cycle 4 day 1 (C4D1), after about 6 weeks of nivolumab. With no exception, relapse followed autologous stem cell transplantation in all patients, and brentuximab vedotin exposure varied. When best responses were assessed, they were complete response, partial response or progressive disease. Measured with immunoSEQ multiplex PCR; TCRdb has only the in-frame clones, and not every one. The sample lists roughly 64,000 clones, around 90% occurring once. For this clone: Its antigen is currently unknown.

Points from the study as a whole: Lower baseline TCR diversity marked trial partial responders and progressors. Repertoire difference causes, possibly disease activity or prior therapy, remain undefined. Newly diagnosed patients reportedly trailed healthy donors in baseline TCR diversity.

This TCR was recovered from a human donor with classical Hodgkin lymphoma. This chain uses TRBV7-2 with TRBJ2-1; D tentatively fits TRBD1 or TRBD2 (6 bases each). The sample in question was peripheral blood mononuclear cells (PBMCs), obtained before the fourth cycle of nivolumab. The CDR3 DNA reads TGTGCCAGCAGCTTATCGGGGGCCACATACAATGAGCAGTTCTTC. Amino acid sequence: CASSLSGATYNEQFF.